This T cell receptor (beta chain) was profiled in a study of CXCR3-negative and CXCR3-positive naive CD8 T cells. This CDR3 has 13 amino acids. Germline CDR1 SGDLS, CDR2 YYNGEE. On this clonotype: Its target is unknown.

Via 5' RACE with UMI labels, TRB cDNA libraries were prepared. TCRdb derives one entry per CDR3 protein from the 5' RACE reads, leaving out DNA. This sample's table reports 85,000 to 130,000 distinct CDR3 sequences. Study-level findings and limits: Relative to CXCR3-negative naive cells, CXCR3-positive naive cells had more hydrophobic TRB CDR3s.

Every subset of CD8+ T cells was sorted in triplicate at approximately 300,000 cells each. The receptor was isolated from a human donor in good health. Some clones in this sample may be carry-over from other donors' samples. Sequenced sample: naive CXCR3+ CD8+ T cells from blood. Subset meaning: CD45RO-CCR7+CD27+CD95- naive CD8+ T cells expressing CXCR3 (TNR3+). This chain joins TRBV9 and TRBJ1-1. CDR3 in amino acids: CASSPTGTAEAFF.